This T cell receptor beta chain was identified in a study of graft-versus-host responses after intestinal transplantation. Across the whole study: Transplant types were multivisceral, liver-intestinal, or isolated intestinal.

Of note for this clone: Antigen unknown. Compared with germline, one end of the junction differs, possibly owing to a read error.

Sequencing used immunoSEQ multiplex PCR; TCRdb keeps in-frame clones, though not all of them. In the table there are 90,000 to 150,000 clones, roughly 96% of which are singletons. The CDR3 is 16 residues long. The germline CDR1 and CDR2 sequences are MNHEY and SMNVEV (reference sequence). Study observations and caveats: Graft-versus-host to host-versus-graft clonal ratios in allografts were high in patients with graft-donor T cell macrochimerism. Some GvH clones appeared in ileal mucosa or blood before recipient bone marrow.

The source of this sequence is a human donor who received an intestinal transplant. This sequence joins TRBV27 and TRBJ1-2; a weak D match, TRBD1 (5 bases). The source material was unstimulated CD8+ T cells sorted from spleen or lymph node cells, sampled before intestinal transplant. CDR3 protein: CASRHRWTTNNDGYTF. The CDR3 DNA is TGTGCCAGCAGACACAGGTGGACGACGAATAACGATGGCTACACCTTC.